The clone carrying this TCR beta chain was recorded at least ten times. The V end was cut by 5 bases, the J end by 6 bases, with 14 bases between. Germline CDR1 SGHNT, CDR2 YENEEA. The CDR3 totals 14 residues. This sample was taken from a study of T cells in Graves' hyperthyroidism and ophthalmopathy. Amplification of TCR beta CDR3 regions was performed using RNA transcripts as template. The TCR CDR3 first-round RT-PCR relied on the HTBI primer set. TCRdb analysed the multiplex PCR reads with MiXCR anew, one entry per CDR3 protein. The sample gives a few hundred thousand distinct CDR3 sequences, around 15% of which show up once; approximately 35% is in the top ten.

The origin of this receptor is a woman aged 40 to 49 with Graves' ophthalmopathy. Specimen: blood. This chain uses TRBV11-3 with TRBJ2-1; D possibly corresponds to TRBD2 (6 bases). The CDR3 loop is CASSPPEGFNEQFF. The CDR3 region has the DNA TGTGCCAGCAGCCCCCCGGAGGGGTTCAATGAGCAGTTCTTC.